The 2 T cell receptor beta chains below were found in one sample sequenced in a study of blood T cell repertoires in COVID-19 (dated by TCRdb to about 2020). Library method: the immunoSEQ multiplex PCR assay. TCRdb's version of the immuneACCESS table is confined to in-frame rearrangements and falls short of the full clone set. An unresolved V gene accounts for under half of the shortfall where checked; the remainder is of unknown origin. The table for this sample lists roughly 82,000 clones; 90% of them were counted only once. Jointly, the top ten make up around 0.93% of the sample. Input material: peripheral blood. All receptors come from a woman in her fifties or sixties in a cohort sampled during active COVID-19.

The gene calls are TRBV28 and TRBJ2-3; TRBD2 matches 11 bases. Looked up from germline, CDR1 is MDHEN and CDR2 is SYDVKM. CDR3 size: 18 residues. Trimming took 2 bases from V and 2 from J; bases not matched to a gene: 9. CDR3: CASSLGLGSGRVTDTQYF. The CDR3 region has the DNA TGTGCCAGCAGTTTAGGGCTGGGTAGCGGGAGGGTCACAGATACGCAGTATTTT.

The genes are TRBV25-1 and TRBJ2-1, with 11 bases fitting TRBD2. The CDR3 has 14 amino acids. Per germline, CDR1 MGHDK and CDR2 SYGVNS. Trimming at V came to 8 bases and at J to 4 bases, leaving 4 bases not matched to a gene. CDR3 nucleotide sequence: TGTGCCAGCGAGACTAGCGGGACTTACAATGAGCAGTTCTTC. Amino acids: CASETSGTYNEQFF.